Listed below are T cell receptor beta chains from one sample, sequenced in a study of T cells in Graves' hyperthyroidism and ophthalmopathy. One entry per CDR3 protein results from TCRdb running MiXCR on the multiplex PCR reads. The data show around 620,000 distinct CDR3 sequences, with 15% to 20% seen just once and less than 4.5% held by the top ten. The sample comprised blood. These receptors were taken from a woman in her 30s with Graves' hyperthyroidism. The CDR3 runs from the conserved cysteine through the conserved F or W. D genes are given only for firm matches. Only part of the rows carry a size: once, few, many, or a class if the clone is expanded.

v_gene: TRBV29-1; abundance: NA; d_gene: NA; j_gene: TRBJ2-2; CDR3nt: TGCAGCGTTGAAGGGGGTAATAAAAACACCGGGGAGCTGTTTTTT; CDR3aa: CSVEGGNKNTGELFF
v_gene: TRBV27; abundance: many; d_gene: TRBD1; j_gene: TRBJ2-1; CDR3nt: TGTGCCAGCAGTCTATGGACAGGGGCAGGGATTGAGCAGTTCTTC; CDR3aa: CASSLWTGAGIEQFF
v_gene: TRBV9; abundance: few; d_gene: TRBD1; j_gene: TRBJ1-2; CDR3nt: TGTGCCAGCAGCCCCGCGGGACAGGGGATCTATGGCTACACCTTC; CDR3aa: CASSPAGQGIYGYTF
v_gene: TRBV28; abundance: many; d_gene: NA; j_gene: TRBJ2-5; CDR3nt: TGTGCCAGCAGGATCACCGGGGCCGAGTACCAAGAGACCCAGTACTTC; CDR3aa: CASRITGAEYQETQYF
v_gene: TRBV9; abundance: NA; d_gene: TRBD2; j_gene: TRBJ2-2; CDR3nt: TGTGCCAGCAGCGTAAATTCGCGGGAGACCACCGGCGGGGAGCTGTTTTTT; CDR3aa: CASSVNSRETTGGELFF
v_gene: TRBV20-1; abundance: NA; d_gene: NA; j_gene: TRBJ1-2; CDR3nt: TGCAGTGCACCAGGACGGCCGAGGGATGGCTACACCTTC; CDR3aa: CSAPGRPRDGYTF
v_gene: TRBV18; abundance: few; d_gene: TRBD1; j_gene: TRBJ2-3; CDR3nt: TGTGCCAGCTCTCCGGACAGGTCTAGCACAGATACGCAGTATTTT; CDR3aa: CASSPDRSSTDTQYF
v_gene: TRBV19; abundance: few; d_gene: TRBD1; j_gene: TRBJ2-7; CDR3nt: TGTGCCAGTAGTAACCAGGGACAGGGGGCTAACTACGAGCAGTACTTC; CDR3aa: CASSNQGQGANYEQYF
v_gene: TRBV11-2; abundance: NA; d_gene: NA; j_gene: TRBJ1-6; CDR3nt: TGTGCCAGCAGCCCGACAGGCCCGATGTATAATTCACCCCTCCACTTT; CDR3aa: CASSPTGPMYNSPLHF
v_gene: TRBV19; abundance: few; d_gene: NA; j_gene: TRBJ1-1; CDR3nt: TGTGCCAGTAGTAACTCTCAATTGAACACTGAAGCTTTCTTT; CDR3aa: CASSNSQLNTEAFF
v_gene: TRBV11-2; abundance: many; d_gene: NA; j_gene: TRBJ2-5; CDR3nt: TGTGCCAGCAGCACTCCGACCCAGGCTGGGCAAGAGACCCAGTACTTC; CDR3aa: CASSTPTQAGQETQYF
v_gene: TRBV15; abundance: few; d_gene: NA; j_gene: TRBJ2-5; CDR3nt: TGTGCCACCAGCAGGGACGTGGAGACCCAGTACTTC; CDR3aa: CATSRDVETQYF
v_gene: TRBV6-1; abundance: few; d_gene: NA; j_gene: TRBJ2-2; CDR3nt: TGTGCCACCCGCACGGGCACCGGGGAGCTGTTTTTT; CDR3aa: CATRTGTGELFF
v_gene: TRBV20-1; abundance: NA; d_gene: NA; j_gene: TRBJ1-1; CDR3nt: TGCAGTGCTAGAGATCATAGGGTCGGTACTGAAGCTTTCTTT; CDR3aa: CSARDHRVGTEAFF
v_gene: TRBV18; abundance: many; d_gene: NA; j_gene: TRBJ2-6; CDR3nt: TGTGCCAGCTCACCACCCTCTGGGGCCAACGTCCTGACTTTC; CDR3aa: CASSPPSGANVLTF
v_gene: TRBV7-2; abundance: many; d_gene: TRBD2; j_gene: TRBJ2-7; CDR3nt: TGTGCCAGCAGCTTAGGACTAGCTGCGGGAGAGCAGTACTTC; CDR3aa: CASSLGLAAGEQYF
v_gene: TRBV2; abundance: few; d_gene: NA; j_gene: TRBJ2-1; CDR3nt: TGTGCCAGCGGGACGAGTCGGTTTGGTGAGCAGTTCTTC; CDR3aa: CASGTSRFGEQFF
v_gene: TRBV28; abundance: many; d_gene: NA; j_gene: TRBJ1-2; CDR3nt: TGTGCCAGCAAAGGGCTAGCGGAGGGCTACACCTTC; CDR3aa: CASKGLAEGYTF
v_gene: TRBV3-1; abundance: few; d_gene: TRBD2; j_gene: TRBJ2-3; CDR3nt: TGTGCCAGCAGCCAAGTGGGACTAGCGGGAGGGCCTTCAGATACGCAGTATTTT; CDR3aa: CASSQVGLAGGPSDTQYF
v_gene: TRBV19; abundance: NA; d_gene: NA; j_gene: TRBJ1-2; CDR3nt: TGTGCCAGTAGTATTGGCCTCGGGGATTATGGCTACACCTTC; CDR3aa: CASSIGLGDYGYTF
v_gene: TRBV12-3/TRBV12-4; abundance: once; d_gene: NA; j_gene: TRBJ2-6; CDR3nt: TGTGCCAGCAGTGCCGGCGGACACCCTTTCTCTGGGGCCAACGTCCTGACTTTC; CDR3aa: CASSAGGHPFSGANVLTF
v_gene: TRBV2; abundance: NA; d_gene: NA; j_gene: TRBJ1-1; CDR3nt: TGTGCCAGCAGTGGGGGCGGGGGGCAAACGAACACTGAAGCTTTCTTT; CDR3aa: CASSGGGGQTNTEAFF
v_gene: TRBV5-1; abundance: NA; d_gene: TRBD1; j_gene: TRBJ1-2; CDR3nt: TGCGCCAGCAGCCCGCGCCAGAGGGGGCATGACTATGGCTACACCTTC; CDR3aa: CASSPRQRGHDYGYTF